This T cell receptor beta chain was sequenced for a study of regulatory T cells in long-lasting Graves disease. The V segment lost 2 bases and the J segment 2 bases; nucleotides outside the gene matches: 17. The CDR3 runs 19 residues. Looked up from germline, CDR1 is MDHEN and CDR2 is SYDVKM. Stated time point: newly diagnosed GD, antithyroid drugs for less than 3 months. RNA from PBMCs was the source of the TCR library. This clonotype was counted ten times or more. Construction of TCR beta libraries relied on iRepertoire HTBI primers and on Arm-PCR targeting CDR3 regions. TCRdb passed the multiplex PCR reads through MiXCR, listing each CDR3 protein once. The profile shows about 430,000 distinct CDR3 sequences, over 12% of them singletons. The same sample was also used in a study of T cells in Graves' hyperthyroidism and ophthalmopathy. That paper notes: Most expanded thyroid clonotypes above 0.001 also appeared in blood.

The receptor was isolated from a woman in her forties with Graves disease. V usage is TRBV28 and J usage is TRBJ2-7; 8 bases are shared with TRBD1. This sample comprised peripheral blood mononuclear cells (PBMCs), obtained at new diagnosis, from a patient treated with antithyroid drugs. CDR3: CASSLETFSPGQGAYEQYF. In DNA form, the CDR3 reads TGTGCCAGCAGTTTAGAAACTTTTTCCCCCGGACAGGGCGCCTACGAGCAGTACTTC.